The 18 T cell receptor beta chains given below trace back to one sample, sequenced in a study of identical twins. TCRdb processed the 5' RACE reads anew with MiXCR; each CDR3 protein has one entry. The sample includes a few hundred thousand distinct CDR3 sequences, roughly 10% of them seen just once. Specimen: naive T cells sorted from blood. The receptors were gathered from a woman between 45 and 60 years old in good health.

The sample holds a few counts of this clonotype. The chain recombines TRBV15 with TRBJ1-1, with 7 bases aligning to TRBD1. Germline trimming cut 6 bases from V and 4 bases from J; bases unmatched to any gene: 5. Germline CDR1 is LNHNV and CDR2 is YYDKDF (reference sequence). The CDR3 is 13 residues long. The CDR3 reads CATSSRGFTEAFF. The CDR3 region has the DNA TGTGCCACCAGTTCCAGGGGGTTCACTGAAGCTTTCTTT. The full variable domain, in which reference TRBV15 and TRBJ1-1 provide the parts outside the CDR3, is DAMVIQNPRYQVTQFGKPVTLSCSQTLNHNVMYWYQQKSSQAPKLLFHYYDKDFNNEADTPDNFQSRRPNTSFCFLDIRSPGLGDTAMYLCATSSRGFTEAFFGQGTRLTVV.

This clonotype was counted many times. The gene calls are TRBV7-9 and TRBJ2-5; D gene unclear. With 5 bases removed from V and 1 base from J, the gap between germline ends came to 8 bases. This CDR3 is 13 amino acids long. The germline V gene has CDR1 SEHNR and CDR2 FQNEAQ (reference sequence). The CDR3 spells CASSTGPQETQYF. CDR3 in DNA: TGTGCCAGCAGCACTGGACCCCAAGAGACCCAGTACTTC.

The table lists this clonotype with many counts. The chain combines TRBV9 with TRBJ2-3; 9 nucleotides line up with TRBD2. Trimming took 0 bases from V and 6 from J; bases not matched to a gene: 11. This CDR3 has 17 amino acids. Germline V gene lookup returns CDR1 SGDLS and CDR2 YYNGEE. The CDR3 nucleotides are TGTGCCAGCAGCGTAGACCCTAGCGGGGTGGTAATGGATACGCAGTATTTT. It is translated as CASSVDPSGVVMDTQYF.

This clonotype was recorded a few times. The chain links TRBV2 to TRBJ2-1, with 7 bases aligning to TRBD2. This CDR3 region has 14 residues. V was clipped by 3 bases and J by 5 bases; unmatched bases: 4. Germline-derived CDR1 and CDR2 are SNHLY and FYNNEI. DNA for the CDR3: TGTGCCAGCAGTGACACTAGCGTCCACAATGAGCAGTTCTTC. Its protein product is CASSDTSVHNEQFF.

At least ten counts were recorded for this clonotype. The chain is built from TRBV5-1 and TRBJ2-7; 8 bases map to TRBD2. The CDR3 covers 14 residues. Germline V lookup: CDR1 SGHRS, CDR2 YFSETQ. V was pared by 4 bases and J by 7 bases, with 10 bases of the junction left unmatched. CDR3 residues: CASSTSGPEVEQYF. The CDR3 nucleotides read TGCGCCAGCAGCACTAGCGGTCCTGAGGTGGAGCAGTACTTC.

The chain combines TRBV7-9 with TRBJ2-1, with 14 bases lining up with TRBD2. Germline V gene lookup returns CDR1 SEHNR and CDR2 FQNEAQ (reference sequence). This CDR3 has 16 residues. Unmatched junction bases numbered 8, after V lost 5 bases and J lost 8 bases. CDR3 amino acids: CASSASGTSGRDEQFF. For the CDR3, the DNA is TGTGCCAGCAGCGCCTCCGGGACTAGCGGGAGAGATGAGCAGTTCTTC.

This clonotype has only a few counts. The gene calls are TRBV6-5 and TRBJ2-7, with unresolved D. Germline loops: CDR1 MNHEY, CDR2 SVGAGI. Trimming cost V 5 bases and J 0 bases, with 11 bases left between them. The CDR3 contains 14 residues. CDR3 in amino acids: CASSRRRSSYEQYF. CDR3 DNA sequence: TGTGCCAGCAGTCGACGTAGGAGCTCCTACGAGCAGTACTTC.

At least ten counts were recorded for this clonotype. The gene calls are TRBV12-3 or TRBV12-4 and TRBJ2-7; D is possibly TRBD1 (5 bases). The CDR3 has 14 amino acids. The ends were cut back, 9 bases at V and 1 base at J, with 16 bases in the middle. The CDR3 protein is CASSIQGFSYEQYF. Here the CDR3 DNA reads TGTGCCAGTTCCATTCAGGGCTTTTCCTACGAGCAGTACTTC.

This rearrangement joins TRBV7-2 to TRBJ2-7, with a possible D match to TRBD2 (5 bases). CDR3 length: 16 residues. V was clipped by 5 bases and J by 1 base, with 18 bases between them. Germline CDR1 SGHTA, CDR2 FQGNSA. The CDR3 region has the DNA TGTGCCAGCAGCAGTTCCGTAGCGTATGATTCCTACGAGCAGTACTTC. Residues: CASSSSVAYDSYEQYF.

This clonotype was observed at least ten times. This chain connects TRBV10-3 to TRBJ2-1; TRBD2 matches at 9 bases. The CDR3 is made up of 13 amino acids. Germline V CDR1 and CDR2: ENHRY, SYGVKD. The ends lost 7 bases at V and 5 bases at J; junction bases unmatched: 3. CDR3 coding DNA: TGTGCCATCAAGGCTAGCGGGGACAATGAGCAGTTCTTC. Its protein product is CAIKASGDNEQFF.

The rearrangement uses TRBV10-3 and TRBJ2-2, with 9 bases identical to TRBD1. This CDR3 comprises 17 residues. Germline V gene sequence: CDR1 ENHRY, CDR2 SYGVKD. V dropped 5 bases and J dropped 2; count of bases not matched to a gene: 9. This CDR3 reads CAISSTWDRANTGELFF. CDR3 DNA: TGTGCCATCAGTTCGACTTGGGACAGGGCCAACACCGGGGAGCTGTTTTTT.

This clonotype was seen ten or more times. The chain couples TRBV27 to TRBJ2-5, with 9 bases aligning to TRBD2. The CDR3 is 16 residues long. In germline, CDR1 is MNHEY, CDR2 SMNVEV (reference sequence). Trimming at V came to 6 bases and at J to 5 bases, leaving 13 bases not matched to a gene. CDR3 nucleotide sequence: TGTGCCAGCAGACCACTTGCGCGGGAGGGCCGGGAGACCCAGTACTTC. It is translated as CASRPLAREGRETQYF.

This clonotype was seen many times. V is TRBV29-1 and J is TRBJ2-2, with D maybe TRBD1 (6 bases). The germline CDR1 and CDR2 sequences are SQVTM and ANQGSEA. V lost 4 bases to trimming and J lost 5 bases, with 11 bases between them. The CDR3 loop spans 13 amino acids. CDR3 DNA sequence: TGCAGCGTTGTGGCTACAGGGACCGGGGAGCTGTTTTTT. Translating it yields CSVVATGTGELFF.

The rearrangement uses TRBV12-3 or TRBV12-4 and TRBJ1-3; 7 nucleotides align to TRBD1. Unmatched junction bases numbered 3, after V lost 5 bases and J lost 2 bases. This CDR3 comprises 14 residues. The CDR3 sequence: CASSGGTAGNTIYF. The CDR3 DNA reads TGTGCCAGCAGTGGGGGGACAGCTGGAAACACCATATATTTT.

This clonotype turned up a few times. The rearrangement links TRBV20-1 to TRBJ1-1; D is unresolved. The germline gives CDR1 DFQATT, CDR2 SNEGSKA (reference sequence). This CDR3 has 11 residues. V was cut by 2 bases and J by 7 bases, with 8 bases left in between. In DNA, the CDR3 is TGCAGTGCTAGATCCCCCGTTGAAGCTTTCTTT. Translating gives CSARSPVEAFF.

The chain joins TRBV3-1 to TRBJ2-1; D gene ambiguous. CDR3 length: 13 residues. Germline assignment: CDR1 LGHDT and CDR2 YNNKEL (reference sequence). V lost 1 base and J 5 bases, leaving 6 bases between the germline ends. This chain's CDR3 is CASSQGRDNEQFF. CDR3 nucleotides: TGTGCCAGCAGCCAAGGAAGAGACAATGAGCAGTTCTTC.

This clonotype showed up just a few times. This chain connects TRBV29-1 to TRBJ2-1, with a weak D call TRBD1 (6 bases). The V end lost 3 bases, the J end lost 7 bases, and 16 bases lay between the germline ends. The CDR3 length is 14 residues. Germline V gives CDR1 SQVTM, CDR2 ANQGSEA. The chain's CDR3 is CSVEGTPRGNEQFF. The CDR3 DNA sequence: TGCAGCGTTGAGGGCACACCAAGGGGGAATGAGCAGTTCTTC.

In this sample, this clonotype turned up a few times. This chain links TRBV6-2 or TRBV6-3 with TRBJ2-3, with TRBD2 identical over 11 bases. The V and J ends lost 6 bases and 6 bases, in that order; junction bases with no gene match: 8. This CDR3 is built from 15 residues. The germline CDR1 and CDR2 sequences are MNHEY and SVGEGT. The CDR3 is CASSPQLAGVDTQYF. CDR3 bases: TGTGCCAGCAGCCCGCAACTAGCGGGAGTTGATACGCAGTATTTT.